These 19 T cell receptor beta chains came from one sample sequenced in a study of blood T cells in healthy people across ages. Through a sample-barcoded 5' primer and a J-beta primer mix, a second PCR was run for roughly 7 to 12 cycles. TCRdb re-called the 5' RACE reads with MiXCR, one entry per CDR3 protein. The repertoire has over 1.5 million distinct CDR3 sequences, around 48% of them found once; the top ten carry roughly 2%. Sequencing was done on a sample of blood. The receptors stem from a woman between 40 and 55 years old in good health.

The genes are TRBV6-1 and TRBJ2-1; 14 nucleotides align to TRBD2. J lost 5 bases, V lost 5 bases, and 14 bases had no gene match. From germline, CDR1 is MNHNS and CDR2 SASEGT. The CDR3 spans 19 residues. The CDR3 region has the DNA TGTGCCAGCAGTCTAGGGACTAGCGGGGGTCGGGGTCGTAACAATGAGCAGTTCTTC. Translated: CASSLGTSGGRGRNNEQFF.

CDR3 region: CASSFREPDGIQYF. CDR3 DNA sequence: TGTGCCAGCAGTTTCCGGGAGCCCGACGGCATTCAGTACTTC. The chain couples TRBV6-2 or TRBV6-3 to TRBJ2-4; TRBD2 might be the D (6 bases). The germline V and J ends were trimmed by 4 bases and 9 bases, with 16 bases remaining between them. Per germline, CDR1 MNHEY and CDR2 SVGEGT. The CDR3 loop spans 14 amino acids.

The chain joins TRBV11-2 to TRBJ2-4; D remains unclear. Between the trimmed V and J ends, which lost 2 bases and 0 bases, there was a span of 17 bases. CDR1 and CDR2 from the germline V gene are SGHAT and FQNNGV. This CDR3 has 18 residues. CDR3 nucleotides: TGTGCCAGCAGCTTAAATTTTCGGAGAATTGCAGCCAAAAACATTCAGTACTTC. Protein product: CASSLNFRRIAAKNIQYF.

This chain connects TRBV3-1 to TRBJ2-5; 7 bases are shared with TRBD2. The CDR3 spans 12 residues. Germline CDR1 and CDR2: LGHDT and YNNKEL (reference sequence). With 1 base clipped from V and 11 bases from J, the junction kept 4 bases outside the gene matches. The DNA of the CDR3 is TGTGCCAGCAGCCAAGGCGAGGGAGGGCAGTACTTC. Translated, it gives CASSQGEGGQYF.

This chain connects TRBV27 to TRBJ1-2; D perhaps matches TRBD1 (5 bases). The CDR3 spans 13 residues. Germline V gene data show CDR1 as MNHEY and CDR2 as SMNVEV (reference sequence). Trimming took 7 bases from V and 8 from J, leaving 17 bases between them. As DNA, the CDR3 is TGTGCCAGCACCGAACCAGGGATCCGAGGCTACACCTTC. It specifies CASTEPGIRGYTF.

This chain connects TRBV6-2 or TRBV6-3 to TRBJ2-1; 10 bases align to TRBD1. Germline CDR1 reads MNHEY; CDR2 reads SVGEGT. Trimming removed 2 bases from V and 12 bases from J; junction bases left unmatched: 10. The CDR3 consists of 15 residues. The CDR3 nucleotides are TGTGCCAGCAGTTACGCCGACAGGGGGCGAATGGGGCAGTTCTTC. It yields the protein CASSYADRGRMGQFF.

The chain uses TRBV13 and TRBJ1-2, with 7 bases aligning to TRBD1. The germline V gene has CDR1 PRHDT and CDR2 FYEKMQ (reference sequence). V lost 4 bases to trimming and J lost 4 bases; unmatched junction nucleotides: 12. The CDR3 consists of 16 residues. Written as DNA, the CDR3 is TGTGCCAGCAGCTCCCAGGGGGGAGAACAGATCTATGGCTACACCTTC. This gives the protein CASSSQGGEQIYGYTF.

The V call is TRBV6-2 or TRBV6-3, the J call TRBJ2-7, with 9 nucleotides matching TRBD1. V dropped 4 bases and J dropped 2; count of bases not matched to a gene: 12. CDR3 length equals 17 residues. The germline V gene encodes CDR1 MNHEY and CDR2 SVGEGT. CDR3 sequence: CASSSYGTGGLTYEQYF. The CDR3 region has the DNA TGTGCCAGCAGTTCCTATGGAACAGGGGGCCTAACCTACGAGCAGTACTTC.

The chain has TRBV4-2 and TRBJ2-1; 11 bases match TRBD1. The J segment lost 5 bases and the V segment lost 5 bases, leaving 5 bases of the junction unmatched. The V gene's germline CDR1 is LGHNA and CDR2 YNFKEQ. The CDR3 consists of 15 residues. The chain's CDR3 is CASSRGQGDNNEQFF. The CDR3 coding sequence is TGTGCCAGCAGCAGGGGACAGGGGGACAACAATGAGCAGTTCTTC.

The rearrangement uses TRBV7-9 and TRBJ2-1; 11 nucleotides line up with TRBD2. CDR1 and CDR2 from the germline V gene are SEHNR and FQNEAQ (reference sequence). CDR3 length: 16 residues. The V segment lost 5 bases and the J segment 9 bases; nucleotides outside the gene matches: 12. CDR3 protein: CASSPSGGPLIGEQFF. CDR3 sequence (DNA): TGTGCCAGCAGCCCTAGCGGGGGGCCATTGATCGGTGAGCAGTTCTTC.

The gene calls are TRBV20-1 and TRBJ2-4; D not certain. This CDR3 has 13 residues. The V end lost 0 bases, the J end lost 14 bases, and 17 bases lay between the germline ends. Germline CDR1 reads DFQATT; CDR2 reads SNEGSKA (reference sequence). The CDR3 loop reads CSARDIPGQVEYF. CDR3 bases: TGCAGTGCTAGAGATATTCCAGGTCAGGTTGAGTACTTC.

The genes are TRBV28 and TRBJ2-1; 9 bases match TRBD2. The V gene end was trimmed by 5 bases and the J gene end by 8 bases; junction bases not matched to a gene: 7. Germline loops: CDR1 MDHEN, CDR2 SYDVKM. The CDR3 length is 14 residues. The CDR3 loop is CASSPSGGRYEQFF. The CDR3 nucleotides are TGTGCCAGCAGTCCGAGCGGGGGGCGCTATGAGCAGTTCTTC.

The chain couples TRBV20-1 to TRBJ1-2; D might be TRBD1 (5 bases). Germline CDR1 DFQATT, CDR2 SNEGSKA (reference sequence). The CDR3 extends over 14 amino acids. Trimming cost V 1 base and J 8 bases, with 17 bases left between them. Written as DNA, the CDR3 is TGCAGTGCTAGAGGGCCCAGGGAGGTGGAGGGCTACACCTTC. It codes for CSARGPREVEGYTF.

The chain has TRBV18 and TRBJ2-3; D ambiguous. Trimming stripped 0 bases from V and 2 bases from J, with 9 bases between. This CDR3 contains 15 residues. Germline loops: CDR1 KGHSH, CDR2 LQKENI. CDR3 loop: CASSPPIRPTDTQYF. In nucleotides, the CDR3 is TGTGCCAGCTCACCACCAATACGACCCACAGATACGCAGTATTTT. The full variable domain, rest sourced from reference TRBV18 and TRBJ2-3, is NAGVMQNPRHLVRRRGQEARLRCSPMKGHSHVYWYRQLPEEGLKFMVYLQKENIIDESGMPKERFSAEFPKEGPSILRIQQVVRGDSAAYFCASSPPIRPTDTQYFGPGTRLTVL.

Only a few counts were recorded for this clonotype. V and J are TRBV25-1 and TRBJ2-3, with D perhaps TRBD2 (6 bases). This CDR3 comprises 11 residues. CDR1 and CDR2 from the germline V gene are MGHDK and SYGVNS. V lost 8 bases and J 5 bases, leaving 8 bases between the germline ends. The CDR3 DNA reads TGTGCCAGCGGCGGGAAAGATACGCAGTATTTT. It translates to CASGGKDTQYF.

This clonotype has a handful of counts. The chain employs TRBV4-3 and TRBJ2-3; 15 nucleotides line up with TRBD2. V lost 3 bases and J lost 6; bases outside the gene matches: 7. The CDR3 consists of 17 residues. Germline V gene sequence: CDR1 LGHNA, CDR2 YSLEER. DNA for the CDR3: TGCGCCAGCAGCCAGGCGGGACTAGCGGGGGGTTCGGATACGCAGTATTTT. This encodes CASSQAGLAGGSDTQYF.

The table lists this clonotype with a few counts. J is TRBJ2-4 and V is TRBV4-3, with D perhaps matching TRBD1 or TRBD2 (5 bases each). This CDR3 contains 13 residues. Germline CDR1 reads LGHNA; CDR2 reads YSLEER. Trimming pared 1 base from V and 9 bases from J, leaving 10 bases between. Here the CDR3 reads CASSQGTGGIQYF. CDR3 coding DNA: TGCGCCAGCAGCCAAGGGACTGGGGGCATTCAGTACTTC.

This clonotype was seen a handful of times. This CDR3 reads CSGKGNEQFF. For the CDR3, the DNA is TGCAGCGGTAAGGGCAATGAGCAGTTCTTC. The V and J genes are TRBV29-1 and TRBJ2-1; D is uncertain. This CDR3 spans 10 amino acids. CDR1 and CDR2 from the germline V gene are SQVTM and ANQGSEA. With 7 bases removed from V and 6 bases from J, the gap between germline ends came to 7 bases.

This clonotype occurred a few times. The chain recombines TRBV5-5 with TRBJ2-7; D may correspond to TRBD1 or TRBD2 (6 bases each). Per germline, CDR1 SGHKS and CDR2 YYEKEE (reference sequence). The CDR3 loop spans 15 amino acids. V was clipped by 5 bases and J by 3 bases, with 18 bases between them. The CDR3 spells CASSLTGDTFYEQYF. The CDR3 coding sequence is TGTGCCAGCAGTTTGACGGGGGACACGTTCTACGAGCAGTACTTC.